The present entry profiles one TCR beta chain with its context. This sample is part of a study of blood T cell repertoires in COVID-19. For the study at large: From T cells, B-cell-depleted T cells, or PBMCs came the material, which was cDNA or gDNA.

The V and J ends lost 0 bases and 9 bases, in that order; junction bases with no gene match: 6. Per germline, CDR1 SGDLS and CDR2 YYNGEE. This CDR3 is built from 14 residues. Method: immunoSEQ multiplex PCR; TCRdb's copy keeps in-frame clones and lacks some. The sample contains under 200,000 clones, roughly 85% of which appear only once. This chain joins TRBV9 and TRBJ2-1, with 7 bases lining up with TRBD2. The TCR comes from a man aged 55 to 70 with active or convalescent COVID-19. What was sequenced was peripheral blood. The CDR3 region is CASSVGPGRGEQFF. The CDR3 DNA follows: TGTGCCAGCAGCGTAGGCCCAGGGAGGGGTGAGCAGTTCTTC.